Reported below is one T cell receptor (beta chain). Its antigen remains undetermined. The input lacks base qualities; no much larger clone sits a single base away. The data originate from a study of blood T cell repertoires in COVID-19 (dated by TCRdb to about 2020). Study-wide context: Collaborator samples came from the United States, Italy and Spain and covered acute and convalescent phases of COVID-19. The prospective study material was composed of cDNA or gDNA derived from T cells, B-cell-depleted T cells, or PBMCs. Subjects who had been exposed to COVID-19, were actively infected with it, or had recovered from it provided the deeply sampled blood TCRbeta repertoires that made up the dataset. The repertoires were released in a freely available public database meant as a resource for research on the immune response to SARS-CoV-2. Samples were obtained from the ongoing ImmuneRACE study (first 160 participants) and from about 1,300 subjects provided by 6 global collaborators. Sample metadata almost always included a de-identified subject ID, COVID-19 status, age in years and sex. Where HLA class I and class II types were available, the types were taken from metadata supplied by the sample provider, not from assay-based typing. The research as a whole found: The quantity of clinical and demographic metadata differed by source and by participant and was supplied without curation.

TCRbeta CDR3 regions were amplified from genomic DNA using the immunoSEQ Assay, a bias-controlled multiplex PCR. Processing in the source paper ran as follows. Nucleated cell counts per sample were estimated from amplification of reference gene primers within the assay. Sequence reads were collapsed and filtered to measure the absolute abundance of every unique TCRbeta CDR3 rearrangement. For each sample, productive Simpson clonality was calculated by taking the square root of Simpson's diversity index across productive rearrangements. TCRdb took this table from immuneACCESS and kept in-frame rearrangements with V and J called. Such tables lack part of the clones; where checked against another copy, unresolved V genes explain under half of the gap, and the rest is unexplained. Clone size and V and J calls were adopted from that table, with D and trimming inferred from the DNA. Counted in this sample were 95,000 to 150,000 clones; around 87% of them appeared once. The biggest ten clones account for roughly 30% of the sample.

Reading from cysteine to phenylalanine, the CDR3 counts 14 amino acids. Only the CDR3 part of the read is kept: 42 bases, read in frame from the first base. The trim is 4 bases for V and 5 bases for J, with a gap of 14 bases between the germline ends. CDR1 SEHNR and CDR2 FQNEAQ were looked up in the germline V gene (reference sequence). The collaborating institutions used their own protocols to collect whole blood in K2EDTA tubes. For TCRbeta analysis, collaborators shipped samples as frozen whole blood, isolated PBMCs, or DNA extracted from either of those sample types. The TCR originated in a woman aged 70-85 years with acute or convalescent COVID-19. The specimen sequenced was peripheral blood. The chain is assembled from TRBV7-9 and TRBJ1-1; 6 matching bases give a weak D call of TRBD1. The CDR3 reads as follows: CASSSGGVGTEAFF. The DNA sequence is given as TGTGCCAGCAGCTCTGGGGGCGTGGGTACTGAAGCTTTCTTT.